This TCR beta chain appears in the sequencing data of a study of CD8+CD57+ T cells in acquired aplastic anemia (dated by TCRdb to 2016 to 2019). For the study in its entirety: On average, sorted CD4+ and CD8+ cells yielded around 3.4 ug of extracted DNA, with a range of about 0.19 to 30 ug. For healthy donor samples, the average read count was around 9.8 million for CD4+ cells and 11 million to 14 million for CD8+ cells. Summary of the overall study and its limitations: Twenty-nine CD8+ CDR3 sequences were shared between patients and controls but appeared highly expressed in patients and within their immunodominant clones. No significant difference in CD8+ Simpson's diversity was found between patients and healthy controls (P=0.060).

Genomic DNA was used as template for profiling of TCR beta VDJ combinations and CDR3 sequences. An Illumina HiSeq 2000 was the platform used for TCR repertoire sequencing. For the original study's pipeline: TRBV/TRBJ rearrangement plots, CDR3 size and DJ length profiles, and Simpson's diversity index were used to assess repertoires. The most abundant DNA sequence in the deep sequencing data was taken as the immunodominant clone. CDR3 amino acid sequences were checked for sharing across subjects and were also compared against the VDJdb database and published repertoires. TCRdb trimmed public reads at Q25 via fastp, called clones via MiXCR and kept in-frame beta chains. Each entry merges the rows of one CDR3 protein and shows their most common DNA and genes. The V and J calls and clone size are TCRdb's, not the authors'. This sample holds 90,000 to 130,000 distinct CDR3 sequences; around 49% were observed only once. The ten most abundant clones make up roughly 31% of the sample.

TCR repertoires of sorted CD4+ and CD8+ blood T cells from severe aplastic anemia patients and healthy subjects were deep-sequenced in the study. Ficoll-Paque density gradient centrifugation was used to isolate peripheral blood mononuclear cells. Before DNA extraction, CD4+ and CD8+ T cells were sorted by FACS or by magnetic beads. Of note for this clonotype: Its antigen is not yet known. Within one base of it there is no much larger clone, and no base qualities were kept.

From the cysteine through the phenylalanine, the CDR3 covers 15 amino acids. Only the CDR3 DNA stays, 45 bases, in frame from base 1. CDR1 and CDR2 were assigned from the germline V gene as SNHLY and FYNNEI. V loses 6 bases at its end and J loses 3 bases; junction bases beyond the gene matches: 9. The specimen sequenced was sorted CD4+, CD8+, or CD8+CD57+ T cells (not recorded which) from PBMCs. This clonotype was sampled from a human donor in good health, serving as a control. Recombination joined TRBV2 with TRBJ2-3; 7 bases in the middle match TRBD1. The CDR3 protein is CASSRDSQRTDTQYF. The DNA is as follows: TGTGCCAGCAGCCGGGACAGCCAGAGGACAGATACGCAGTATTTT.